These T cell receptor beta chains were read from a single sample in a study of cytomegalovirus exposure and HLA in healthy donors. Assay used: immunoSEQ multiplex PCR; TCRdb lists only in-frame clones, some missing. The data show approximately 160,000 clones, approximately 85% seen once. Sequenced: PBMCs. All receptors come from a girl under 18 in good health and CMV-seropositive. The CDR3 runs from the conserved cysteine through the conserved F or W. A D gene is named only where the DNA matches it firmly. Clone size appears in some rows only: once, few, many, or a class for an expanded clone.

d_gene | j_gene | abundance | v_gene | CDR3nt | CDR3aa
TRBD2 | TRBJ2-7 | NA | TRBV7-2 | TGTGCCAGCCTATCTTGGACTAGCCCCTACGAGCAGTACTTC | CASLSWTSPYEQYF
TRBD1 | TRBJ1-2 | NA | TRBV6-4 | TGTGCCAGCAGTGACTCTACAGGGGGCGGCTACACCTTC | CASSDSTGGGYTF
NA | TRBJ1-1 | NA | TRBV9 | TGTGCCAGCAGGCAGGGAAGTAAGAACACTGAAGCTTTCTTT | CASRQGSKNTEAFF
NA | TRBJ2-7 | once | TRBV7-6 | TGTGCCAGCAGCTTAGGGGCTGAGCAGTACTTC | CASSLGAEQYF
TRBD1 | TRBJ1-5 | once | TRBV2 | TGTGCCAGCACGGGACAGGGGGCGTTTGGCAATCAGCCCCAGCATTTT | CASTGQGAFGNQPQHF
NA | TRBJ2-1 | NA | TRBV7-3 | TGTGCCAGCAGCTTAATTCGGGGATTATCTTCCTACAATGAGCAGTTCTTC | CASSLIRGLSSYNEQFF
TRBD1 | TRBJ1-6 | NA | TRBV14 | TGTGCCAGCAGTCCTCTACAGGGGAGCTCCTATAATTCACCCCTCCACTTT | CASSPLQGSSYNSPLHF
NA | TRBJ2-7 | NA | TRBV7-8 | TGTGCCAGCAGCGTCCGGGATCTGGGCTACGAGCAGTACTTC | CASSVRDLGYEQYF
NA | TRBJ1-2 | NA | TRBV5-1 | TGCGCCAGCAGCTTGGAGGGAGGACTATTGGACTATGGCTACACCTTC | CASSLEGGLLDYGYTF
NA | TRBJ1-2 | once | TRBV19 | TGTGCCAGTAGTACTTCCTCAGGTCGCTATGGCTACACCTTC | CASSTSSGRYGYTF
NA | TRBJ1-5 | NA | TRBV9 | TGTGCCAGCAGCGTAGGATACAGCCTCAATCAGCCCCAGCATTTT | CASSVGYSLNQPQHF
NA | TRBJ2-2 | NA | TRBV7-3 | TGTGCCAGCAGCTTAAGTGAGGGCGGAACCGGGGAGCTGTTTTTT | CASSLSEGGTGELFF
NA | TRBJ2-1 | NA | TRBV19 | TGTGCCAGTAGTTTAGCCCGGGAGCAGTTCTTC | CASSLAREQFF
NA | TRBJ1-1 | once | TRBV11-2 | TGTGCCAGCAGCTCCCAATGGAGCACTGAAGCTTTCTTT | CASSSQWSTEAFF
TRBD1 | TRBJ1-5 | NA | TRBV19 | TGTGCCAGTAGTAGCGGGGCAGGGGGCGAGAGCAATCAGCCCCAGCATTTT | CASSSGAGGESNQPQHF
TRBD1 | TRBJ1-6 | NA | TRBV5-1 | TGCGCCAGCAGCTTGGAGGCAGGGGGTTCACCCCTCCACTTT | CASSLEAGGSPLHF
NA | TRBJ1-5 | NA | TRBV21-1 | TGTGCCAGCGTTTTTAATTCCCTAACACCCAGGAGCAATCAGCCCCAGCATTTT | CASVFNSLTPRSNQPQHF
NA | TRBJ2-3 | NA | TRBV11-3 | TGTGCCAGCAGCTCTCCGTTCGAAGAGGGAGATACGCAGTATTTT | CASSSPFEEGDTQYF
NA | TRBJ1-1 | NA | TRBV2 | TGTGCCAGCAGCCGGACAGCGAACACTGAAGCTTTCTTT | CASSRTANTEAFF
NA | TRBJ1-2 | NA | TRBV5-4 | TGTGCCAGCAGCTTGGGCAGGGAAGGCTATGGCTACACCTTC | CASSLGREGYGYTF
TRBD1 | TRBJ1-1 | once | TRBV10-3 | TGTGCCATCAGTGTTCGAGGGGGCAGGGTGAACACTGAAGCTTTCTTT | CAISVRGGRVNTEAFF
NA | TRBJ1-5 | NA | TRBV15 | TGTGCCACCAGCGGACATGACAGTAGCAATCAGCCCCAGCATTTT | CATSGHDSSNQPQHF
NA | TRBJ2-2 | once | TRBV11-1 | TGTGCCAGCAGCCCCGGGACATCGGTCACCGGGGAGCTGTTTTTT | CASSPGTSVTGELFF
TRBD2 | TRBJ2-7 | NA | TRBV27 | TGTGCCAGCAGTATTAGCGGGGCGACCTACGAGCAGTACTTC | CASSISGATYEQYF
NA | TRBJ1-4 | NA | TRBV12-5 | TGTGCTAGTGGTTTGGAGGACCCAGCGGCGATATCTAATGAAAAACTGTTTTTT | CASGLEDPAAISNEKLFF
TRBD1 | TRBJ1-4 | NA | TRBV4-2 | TGTGCCAGCAGCCAAGAAAGGACAGGGTTTGTAACTAATGAAAAACTGTTTTTT | CASSQERTGFVTNEKLFF
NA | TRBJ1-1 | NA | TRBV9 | TGTGCCAGCAGCGTAGGAGACAGGGAAGCTTTCTTT | CASSVGDREAFF
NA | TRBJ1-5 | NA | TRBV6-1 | TGTGCCAGCAGTGACGGGAGGAGTAATCAGCCCCAGCATTTT | CASSDGRSNQPQHF
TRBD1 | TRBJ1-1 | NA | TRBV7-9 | TGTGCCAGCAGGGACAGGGGAAGGGACACTGAAGCTTTCTTT | CASRDRGRDTEAFF
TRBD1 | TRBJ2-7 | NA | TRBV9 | TGTGCCAGCAGCCCTCTCGGGACAGGGGGCCACGAGCAGTACTTC | CASSPLGTGGHEQYF
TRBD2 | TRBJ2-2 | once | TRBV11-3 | TGTGCCAGCAGCCCCAAGCGGGGGGGCACCGGGGAGCTGTTTTTT | CASSPKRGGTGELFF
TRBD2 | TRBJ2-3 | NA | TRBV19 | TGTGCCAGTACCACCGGGACTAGAGTAACAGATACGCAGTATTTT | CASTTGTRVTDTQYF
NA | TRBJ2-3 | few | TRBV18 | TGTGCCAGCTCACAGGGGTACACAGATACGCAGTATTTT | CASSQGYTDTQYF
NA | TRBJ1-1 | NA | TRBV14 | TGTGCCAGCAGCCAAGATTGGGGCAGGGGGAACACTGAAGCTTTCTTT | CASSQDWGRGNTEAFF
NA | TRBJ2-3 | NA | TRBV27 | TGTGCCAGCAGTTTATCGGAGGGGACAGATACGCAGTATTTT | CASSLSEGTDTQYF
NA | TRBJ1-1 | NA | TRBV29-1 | TGCAGCGGGACGGGACACCTGAACACTGAAGCTTTCTTT | CSGTGHLNTEAFF
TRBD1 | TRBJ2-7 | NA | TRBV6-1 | TGTGCCAGCAGTCCCGGGACAGGGGGTTCCGAGCAGTACTTC | CASSPGTGGSEQYF
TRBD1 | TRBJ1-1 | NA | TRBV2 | TGTGCCAGAATCCCCCGGACAGGGCTAGTGAACACTGAAGCTTTCTTT | CARIPRTGLVNTEAFF
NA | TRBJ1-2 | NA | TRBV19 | TGTGCCAGTAGTATAGAGCCGACAGGCCACACCTATGGCTACACCTTC | CASSIEPTGHTYGYTF
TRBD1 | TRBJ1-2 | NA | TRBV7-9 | TGTGCCAGCAGCCTATCGGACAGGGGTTTACCCTATGGCTACACCTTC | CASSLSDRGLPYGYTF
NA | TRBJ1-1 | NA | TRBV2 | TGTGCCAGCAGTGAACTGGGGGGGAACACTGAAGCTTTCTTT | CASSELGGNTEAFF
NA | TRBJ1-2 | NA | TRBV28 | TGTGCCAGCAGTCCCGCACCTCTATTTCAGGGGACTAACTATGGCTACACCTTC | CASSPAPLFQGTNYGYTF
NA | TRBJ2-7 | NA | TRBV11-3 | TGTGCCAGCAGCCTAGGGCCAGCCTACGAGCAGTACTTC | CASSLGPAYEQYF
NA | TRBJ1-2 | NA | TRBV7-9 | TGTGCCAGCAGCCCAGAGGCAGTTAATGGCCACACCTTC | CASSPEAVNGHTF
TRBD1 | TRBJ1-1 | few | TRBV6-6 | TGTGCCAGCAGGCGAGACAGGGGGAACACTGAAGCTTTCTTT | CASRRDRGNTEAFF
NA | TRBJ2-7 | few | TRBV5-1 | TGCGCCAGCAGCCGAGAGCGTCCCCCCTACGAGCAGTACTTC | CASSRERPPYEQYF
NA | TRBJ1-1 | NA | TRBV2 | TGTGCCAGCAGTGAGGAGACAGGTACCACTGAAGCTTTCTTT | CASSEETGTTEAFF
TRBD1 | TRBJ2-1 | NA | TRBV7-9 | TGTGCCAGCAGCCCACAGGGGGCGCAGGTTGGTGAGCAGTTCTTC | CASSPQGAQVGEQFF
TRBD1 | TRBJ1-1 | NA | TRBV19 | TGTGCCAGTAGTCGAGGACAGGTGAACACTGAAGCTTTCTTT | CASSRGQVNTEAFF
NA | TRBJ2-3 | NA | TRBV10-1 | TGCGCCAGCAGTGAGGCGGGGCCAGGCACAGATACGCAGTATTTT | CASSEAGPGTDTQYF
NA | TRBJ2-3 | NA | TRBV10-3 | TGTGCCATCAGTGAGTCAGCTAGTAGATCCGCGATGCATACGCAGTATTTT | CAISESASRSAMHTQYF